This T cell receptor beta chain was identified in a study of T cell changes during pregnancy in multiple sclerosis (dated by TCRdb to between 2018 and 2021). With respect to the entire study: The study looked at changes in the T cell repertoire across pregnancy in women with multiple sclerosis.

The library came from the immunoSEQ multiplex PCR assay. Sourced from immuneACCESS, this table was stored by TCRdb with only in-frame sequences that have V and J called. A share of the clones is absent; for the studies checked, an unresolved V gene accounts for under half, and the remainder has no known explanation. In all, the sample holds approximately 52,000 clones, and about 92% of those were seen once. The ten largest clones represent less than 0.3% of the sample. This clone was seen only once. Its antigen is not yet known. Base qualities are not provided; no much larger clone lies one nucleotide away. The specimen comprised CD4+ T cells from peripheral blood mononuclear cells, sampled in the third trimester of pregnancy. The TCR was taken from a female donor with multiple sclerosis, enrolled in a pregnancy study.

The CDR3 reads as follows: CASSPTDNTEAFF. The DNA sequence follows: TGTGCCAGCTCACCTACAGATAACACTGAAGCTTTCTTT. Rearrangement joined TRBV18 to TRBJ1-1; there is no confident call for the D gene. The CDR3 goes from the cysteine to the phenylalanine over 13 residues. Only the CDR3 DNA is retained, 39 bases long and in frame from the first base. V drops 3 bases and J drops 2 bases, leaving 7 bases in between. The CDR1 and CDR2 encoded by the germline V gene are KGHSH and LQKENI.